This T cell receptor beta chain is drawn from a study of T cell repertoires in cytomegalovirus infection. On the study more broadly: An indication of both CMV infection and matching HLA type came from public TCR beta signatures.

With respect to this clonotype: What it recognizes is unknown.

General study results and limits: Cumulative frequency of public TCR beta families picked out carriers of CMV plus the relevant HLA.

TCRdb re-called the reads through MiXCR, storing one row per CDR3 protein. The sample lists about 360,000 distinct CDR3 sequences, 18% seen once, with approximately 8% in the top ten. CDR3 size: 12 residues. The V end lost 5 bases, the J end lost 10 bases, and 12 bases lay between the germline ends. From germline, CDR1 is MDHEN and CDR2 SYDVKM. The chain employs TRBV28 and TRBJ2-1, with D perhaps being TRBD1 or TRBD2 (5 bases each). This sequence was found in a human donor in good health (CMV status not recorded). Some clones in this sample may be carry-over from other donors' samples. The sequenced sample consisted of PBMCs. In DNA form, the CDR3 reads TGTGCCAGCAGTCGGGACCTGCGCGAGCAGTTCTTC. Translating it yields CASSRDLREQFF.